A selection of T cell receptor beta chains follows, all from one sample in a study of CD8 T cells in ankylosing spondylitis. Via MiXCR, TCRdb re-called the 5' RACE reads, giving one row per CDR3 protein. The sample carries around 770,000 distinct CDR3 sequences, about 12% recorded once. Sequencing was done on a sample of blood, either unsorted or a sorted T cell fraction (not recorded which). Source of these receptors: a male donor with ankylosing spondylitis. Each CDR3 is given with its conserved first and last residue. A D gene is named only where the DNA matches it firmly. Size is omitted from some rows. Given values are once, few, many or a class for expanded clones.

j_gene | v_gene | d_gene | abundance | CDR3aa | CDR3nt
TRBJ1-2 | TRBV10-1 | . | few | CASSEKLNYGYTF | TGCGCCAGCAGTGAGAAGCTTAACTATGGCTACACCTTC
TRBJ1-1 | TRBV20-1 | . | . | CSARRRTTNTEAFF | TGCAGTGCTAGAAGGCGGACGACGAACACTGAAGCTTTCTTT
TRBJ2-5 | TRBV7-2 | TRBD2 | . | CASSLGGRGPETQYF | TGTGCCAGCAGCTTAGGGGGGAGGGGTCCAGAGACCCAGTACTTC
TRBJ2-4 | TRBV18 | . | few | CASSSMLAKNIQYF | TGTGCCAGCTCGTCTATGCTAGCCAAAAACATTCAGTACTTC
TRBJ2-7 | TRBV27 | . | few | CASSARMARFNYEQYF | TGTGCCAGCAGTGCCCGTATGGCGCGTTTCAACTACGAGCAGTACTTC
TRBJ2-1 | TRBV19 | . | . | CASSRAQGGYNEQFF | TGTGCCAGTAGTAGAGCACAGGGAGGGTACAATGAGCAGTTCTTC
TRBJ2-7 | TRBV20-1 | . | . | CSASPMSGGYEQYF | TGCAGTGCTAGCCCCATGTCCGGGGGCTACGAGCAGTACTTC
TRBJ2-2 | TRBV5-1 | TRBD1 | few | CASSTGQGAGTGELFF | TGCGCCAGCAGCACCGGACAGGGGGCAGGGACCGGGGAGCTGTTTTTT
TRBJ1-1 | TRBV29-1 | TRBD1 | few | CSVAYTGTGGFF | TGCAGCGTTGCCTACACCGGGACAGGGGGTTTCTTT
TRBJ1-1 | TRBV27 | . | . | CASSLHRVRGTEAFF | TGTGCCAGCAGTCTGCACAGGGTAAGGGGGACTGAAGCTTTCTTT
TRBJ2-7 | TRBV4-2 | TRBD1 | few | CASSQGGGDEQYF | TGTGCCAGCAGCCAAGGAGGGGGCGACGAGCAGTACTTC
TRBJ2-3 | TRBV5-1 | . | . | CASSLVTSDTQYF | TGCGCCAGCAGCTTGGTCACCTCAGATACGCAGTATTTT
TRBJ2-1 | TRBV20-1 | . | many | CSAPPRGGGNEQFF | TGCAGTGCCCCGCCTCGGGGAGGGGGAAATGAGCAGTTCTTC
TRBJ2-1 | TRBV10-3 | . | . | CAISRQVVDNEQFF | TGTGCCATCAGTCGACAGGTCGTGGACAATGAGCAGTTCTTC
TRBJ1-1 | TRBV5-4 | . | . | CASSRRETMNTEAFF | TGTGCCAGCAGCCGGCGGGAGACCATGAACACTGAAGCTTTCTTT
TRBJ2-1 | TRBV7-3 | . | many | CASGDPPNEQFF | TGTGCCAGCGGAGACCCTCCCAATGAGCAGTTCTTC
TRBJ2-1 | TRBV7-2 | . | . | CASSRSLFSYNEQFF | TGTGCCAGCAGCCGCTCTCTCTTTTCCTACAATGAGCAGTTCTTC
TRBJ1-1 | TRBV28 | . | . | CASRPSGFTEAFF | TGTGCCAGCAGACCCTCAGGGTTCACTGAAGCTTTCTTT
TRBJ2-5 | TRBV5-1 | . | . | CASSLAGVAVETQYF | TGCGCCAGCAGCTTGGCCGGTGTAGCGGTAGAGACCCAGTACTTC
TRBJ2-7 | TRBV5-1 | . | . | CASSNDFEMGQYF | TGCGCCAGCAGCAACGACTTCGAGATGGGGCAGTACTTC